This TCR beta chain was recorded in a study of Graves' ophthalmopathy and Graves' hyperthyroidism. Overall study context: The study drew peripheral blood at initial diagnosis, before any treatment.

Hyperthyroidism was new, under 2 months, in patients aged 18 to 65. CDR1 and CDR2 from the germline V gene are MDHEN and SYDVKM. V was clipped by 1 base and J by 0 bases, with 9 bases between them. The CDR3 is made up of 15 amino acids. Points from the study as a whole: Blood also contained most of the expanded thyroid clonotypes above 0.001 frequency.

Amplifying from RNA transcripts, the study obtained TCR beta CDR3 regions. A first-round RT-PCR used HTBI primers, followed by a second-round multiplex PCR. In TCRdb, the multiplex PCR reads were re-called with MiXCR into one record per CDR3 protein. Among 400,000 or so distinct CDR3 sequences listed, 17% were seen once. This clonotype was seen at least ten times. Its target is not known. The TCR sequence derives from an adult woman with stable Graves' hyperthyroidism. The rearrangement links TRBV28 to TRBJ1-1; D is unclear. The sequencing input was peripheral blood. CDR3 DNA sequence: TGTGCCAGCAGTTTATTGATCGGCATGAACACTGAAGCTTTCTTT. Amino acid sequence: CASSLLIGMNTEAFF.